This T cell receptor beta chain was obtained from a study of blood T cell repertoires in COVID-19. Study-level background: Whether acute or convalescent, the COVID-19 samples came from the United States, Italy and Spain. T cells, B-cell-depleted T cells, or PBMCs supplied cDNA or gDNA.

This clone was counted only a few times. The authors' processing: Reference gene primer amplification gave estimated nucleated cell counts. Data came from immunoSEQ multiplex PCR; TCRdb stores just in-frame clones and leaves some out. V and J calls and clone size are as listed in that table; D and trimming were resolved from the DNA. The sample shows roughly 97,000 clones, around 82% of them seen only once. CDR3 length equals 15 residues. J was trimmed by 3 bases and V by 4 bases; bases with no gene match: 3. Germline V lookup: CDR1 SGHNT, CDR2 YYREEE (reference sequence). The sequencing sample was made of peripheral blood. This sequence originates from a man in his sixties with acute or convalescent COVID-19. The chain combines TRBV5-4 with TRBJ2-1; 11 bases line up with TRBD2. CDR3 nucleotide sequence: TGTGCCAGCAGCCGTGGGACTAGCGGCTACAATGAGCAGTTCTTC. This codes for CASSRGTSGYNEQFF.